The text below deals with one T cell receptor (beta chain). The antigen is unknown. This record belongs to a study of a mutant IDH1 vaccine in newly diagnosed glioma. Only in-frame clones appear in the TCRdb table, and some are missing; sequencing was by immunoSEQ multiplex PCR. The table has some 35,000 clones, about four fifths seen once. Per germline, CDR1 LGHNA and CDR2 YNFKEQ. This CDR3 contains 15 residues. Trimming removed 2 bases from V and 6 bases from J, with 13 bases in between. Time point denoted: week 5, during vaccination. Vaccinated patients received 300 ug of mutant IDH1 20-mer peptide per dose, with topical imiquimod.

The chain carries TRBV4-2 and TRBJ1-4; D perhaps matches TRBD1 (5 bases). Specimen: PBMCs, collected from a glioma patient whose treatment included an IDH1 peptide vaccine. This receptor was taken from a man aged 50 to 59 with glioma. CDR3 region: CASSQLIQGDEKLFF. The CDR3 nucleotides are TGTGCCAGCAGCCAATTGATCCAGGGAGATGAAAAACTGTTTTTT.